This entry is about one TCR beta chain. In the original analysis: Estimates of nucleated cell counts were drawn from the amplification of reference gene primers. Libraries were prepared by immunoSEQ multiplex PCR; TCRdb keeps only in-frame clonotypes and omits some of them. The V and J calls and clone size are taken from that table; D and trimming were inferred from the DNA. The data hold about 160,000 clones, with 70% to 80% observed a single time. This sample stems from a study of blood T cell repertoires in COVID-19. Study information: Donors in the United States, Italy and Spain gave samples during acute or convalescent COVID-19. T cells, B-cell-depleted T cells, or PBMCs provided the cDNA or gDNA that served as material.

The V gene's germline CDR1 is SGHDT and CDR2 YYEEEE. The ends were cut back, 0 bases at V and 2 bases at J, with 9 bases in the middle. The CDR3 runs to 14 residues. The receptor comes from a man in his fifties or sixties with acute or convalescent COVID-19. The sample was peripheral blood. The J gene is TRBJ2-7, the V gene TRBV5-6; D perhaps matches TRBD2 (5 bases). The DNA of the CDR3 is TGTGCCAGCAGCTTGGTGGAGGCTACCTACGAGCAGTACTTC. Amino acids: CASSLVEATYEQYF.